The 20 T cell receptor beta chains in this list originate from one sample, sequenced in a study of T cells after yellow fever vaccination. Each CDR3 protein is one row after TCRdb ran MiXCR on the 5' RACE reads. This table holds under 600,000 distinct CDR3 sequences, approximately 13% found once. The sequences come from PBMCs, collected on the day of the yellow fever booster vaccination. Source of these receptors: a man between 25 and 39 years old who received the YFV17D yellow fever vaccine.

This clonotype was detected a few times. The CDR3 nucleotides read TGTGCCAGCAGCTTAGCGCGGCAGGGGGAGGGACCCCTCCACTTT. Translated, it gives CASSLARQGEGPLHF. J is TRBJ1-6 and V is TRBV7-9; 7 bases align to TRBD1. The V gene end was trimmed by 0 bases and the J gene end by 12 bases; junction bases not matched to a gene: 8. Germline CDR1 SEHNR, CDR2 FQNEAQ (reference sequence). The CDR3 runs to 15 residues.

This clonotype was seen a few times. The V gene is TRBV2, the J gene TRBJ2-3; possibly TRBD2 for D (5 bases). The V gene's germline CDR1 is SNHLY and CDR2 FYNNEI. V gave up 2 bases and J gave up 1 base, with 7 bases separating them. The CDR3 is 14 amino acids. CDR3 protein: CASSENSGTDTQYF. In DNA, the CDR3 is TGTGCCAGCAGTGAAAATAGCGGCACAGATACGCAGTATTTT.

V gene TRBV12-3 or TRBV12-4 combines with J gene TRBJ2-2, with D perhaps given as TRBD1 or TRBD2 (5 bases each). V shed 9 bases and J shed 4 bases, with 12 bases lying between them. CDR3 length equals 13 residues. DNA of the CDR3: TGTGCCAGTCAGAGGGGCCTCACCGGGGAGCTGTTTTTT. Amino acid sequence: CASQRGLTGELFF.

This chain links TRBV2 with TRBJ1-2, with D possibly TRBD1 on 6 matching bases. V lost 11 bases and J lost 7, with 35 bases in between. Germline V lookup: CDR1 SNHLY, CDR2 FYNNEI. The CDR3 consists of 18 residues. This CDR3 is CAFCRVSLGRIEGGGYTF. The CDR3 DNA sequence: TGTGCCTTCTGTCGAGTTTCCCTGGGACGGATCGAAGGGGGTGGCTACACCTTC.

This clonotype was found a few times. The chain employs TRBV7-8 and TRBJ2-3, with 14 bases lining up with TRBD2. J lost 1 base, V lost 3 bases, and 3 bases had no gene match. This CDR3 is 17 amino acids long. The V gene's germline CDR1 is SGHVS and CDR2 FQNEAQ. CDR3 bases: TGTGCCAGCAGCTTGGGACTAGCGGGAGCGGGCACAGATACGCAGTATTTT. Its protein is CASSLGLAGAGTDTQYF.

The rearrangement uses TRBV25-1 and TRBJ1-4; D gene unclear. V was trimmed by 3 bases and J by 8 bases, leaving 13 bases between them. The CDR3 runs 14 residues. Germline CDR1 is MGHDK and CDR2 is SYGVNS. The CDR3 protein is CASSESSLGEKLFF. The CDR3 DNA reads TGTGCCAGCAGTGAGTCCAGCCTGGGGGAAAAACTGTTTTTT.

This clonotype turned up a few times. This sequence joins TRBV6-2 or TRBV6-3 and TRBJ1-1; D is undetermined. The V gene's germline CDR1 is MNHEY and CDR2 SVGEGT. The CDR3 spans 14 residues. V lost 2 bases and J lost 1, with 8 bases in between. The CDR3 here is CASSYLQGNTEAFF. In DNA form, the CDR3 reads TGTGCCAGCAGTTACCTTCAAGGGAACACTGAAGCTTTCTTT.

This chain links TRBV5-1 with TRBJ2-7, with 7 nucleotides matching TRBD1. The CDR3 length is 16 residues. After removal of 4 bases from V and 1 base from J, the junction contained 11 bases not matched to a gene. Germline values: CDR1 SGHRS, CDR2 YFSETQ. As DNA, the CDR3 is TGCGCCAGCAGCCCCACGACAGGGTTTGCGTCCTACGAGCAGTACTTC. Translated, it gives CASSPTTGFASYEQYF.

The rearrangement joins TRBV27 to TRBJ2-1; D gene uncertain. The CDR3 contains 14 residues. Germline V gene lookup returns CDR1 MNHEY and CDR2 SMNVEV (reference sequence). V was trimmed by 5 bases and J by 0 bases, leaving 8 bases between them. CDR3 amino acids: CASSVMSSYNEQFF. CDR3 sequence (DNA): TGTGCCAGCAGTGTGATGAGCTCCTACAATGAGCAGTTCTTC.

The chain employs TRBV20-1 and TRBJ2-7, with 7 bases matching TRBD2. Germline values: CDR1 DFQATT, CDR2 SNEGSKA (reference sequence). This CDR3 comprises 16 residues. CDR3: CSVRGPASGISYEQYF. DNA for the CDR3: TGCAGCGTTAGGGGCCCGGCTAGCGGCATTTCCTACGAGCAGTACTTC.

This clonotype has a handful of counts. The rearrangement links TRBV7-3 to TRBJ2-3; D gene ambiguous. The CDR3 consists of 16 residues. Germline V gene data show CDR1 as SGHTA and CDR2 as FQGTGA. V was cut by 2 bases and J by 0 bases, with 12 bases left in between. The CDR3 here is CASSLYGPSSTDTQYF. The CDR3 region has the DNA TGTGCCAGCAGCTTATATGGTCCCAGTAGCACAGATACGCAGTATTTT.

This clonotype came up a few times. The chain combines TRBV9 with TRBJ2-4; D is unclear. The length of the CDR3 is 15 residues. Trimming stripped 4 bases from V and 13 bases from J, with 24 bases between. CDR1 is SGDLS and CDR2 is YYNGEE in the germline V gene. CDR3 nucleotides: TGTGCCAGCAGCTCCCGACCGGTTTCGTGGGATATCCAGTACTTC. Translation: CASSSRPVSWDIQYF.

This clonotype has a count of ten or more. This rearrangement joins TRBV5-1 to TRBJ2-3, with D possibly being TRBD1 (6 bases). Trimming pared 4 bases from V and 0 bases from J, leaving 12 bases between. CDR1 is SGHRS, CDR2 YFSETQ, per germline. The CDR3 extends over 15 amino acids. The CDR3 DNA reads as TGCGCCAGCAGCCCGAGGACAGCTAGCACAGATACGCAGTATTTT. It translates to CASSPRTASTDTQYF.

This clonotype has just a few counts. This rearrangement joins TRBV15 to TRBJ2-7; 8 bases align to TRBD2. With V trimmed by 0 bases and J by 4 bases, 2 bases remained unmatched. Looked up from germline, CDR1 is LNHNV and CDR2 is YYDKDF (reference sequence). CDR3 size: 14 residues. The CDR3 DNA reads as TGTGCCACCAGCAGAGAACTAGCGGCGTACGAGCAGTACTTC. Protein product: CATSRELAAYEQYF.

V and J are TRBV4-3 and TRBJ2-1, with TRBD1 matching 9 bases. The V segment lost 4 bases and the J segment 1 base; nucleotides outside the gene matches: 11. Germline V CDR1 and CDR2: LGHNA, YSLEER. The CDR3 consists of 18 residues. This CDR3 reads CASSRNPSGTGSYNEQFF. The CDR3 nucleotides are TGCGCCAGCAGCCGAAACCCTTCCGGGACAGGGTCCTACAATGAGCAGTTCTTC.

The V call is TRBV20-1, the J call TRBJ2-3; 8 bases are a match to TRBD2. CDR1 is DFQATT, CDR2 SNEGSKA, per germline (reference sequence). The CDR3 runs 16 residues. Losses at the gene ends were 0 bases for V and 3 bases for J; bases not matched to a gene: 8. CDR3 amino acids: CSARDRSGRVTDTQYF. CDR3 nucleotide sequence: TGCAGTGCTAGAGATCGGAGCGGGAGAGTGACAGATACGCAGTATTTT.

The V call is TRBV12-3 or TRBV12-4, the J call TRBJ2-7; the match to TRBD2 covers 10 bases. The CDR3 spans 14 residues. The trim removed 6 bases at V and 3 bases at J, leaving 5 bases unmatched. This CDR3 reads CASRSQREGYEQYF. The CDR3 nucleotides are TGTGCCAGCAGAAGTCAGCGGGAGGGCTACGAGCAGTACTTC.

V usage is TRBV5-1 and J usage is TRBJ2-3; a possible D gene is TRBD2 (5 bases). Germline V gene data show CDR1 as SGHRS and CDR2 as YFSETQ. The length of the CDR3 is 15 residues. V dropped 7 bases and J dropped 5 bases, with 20 bases sitting between them. CDR3 nucleotide sequence: TGCGCCAGCCTCCTCGGACTCAGACAACTAGATACGCAGTATTTT. It is translated as CASLLGLRQLDTQYF. Full variable domain (missing parts from reference TRBV5-1 and TRBJ2-3): KAGVTQTPRYLIKTRGQQVTLSCSPISGHRSVSWYQQTPGQGLQFLFEYFSETQRNKGNFPGRFSGRQFSNSRSEMNVSTLELGDSALYLCASLLGLRQLDTQYFGPGTRLTVL.

This clonotype came up a few times. The chain couples TRBV14 to TRBJ1-1; D perhaps matches TRBD1 (6 bases). V lost 2 bases to trimming and J lost 2 bases, with 12 bases between them. In germline, CDR1 is SGHDN, CDR2 FVKESK. The CDR3 is 15 amino acids. CDR3: CASSQPTGTNTEAFF. The CDR3 nucleotides are TGTGCCAGCAGCCAACCCACAGGGACAAACACTGAAGCTTTCTTT.

The V gene is TRBV6-2 or TRBV6-3, the J gene TRBJ2-3; maybe TRBD1 (6 bases). V dropped 2 bases and J dropped 2 bases, with 11 bases sitting between them. The CDR3 has 15 amino acids. Per the germline V gene, CDR1 is MNHEY and CDR2 is SVGEGT. Written as DNA, the CDR3 is TGTGCCAGCAGTTACCAGGGGTGGGCCACAGATACGCAGTATTTT. Amino acids: CASSYQGWATDTQYF.